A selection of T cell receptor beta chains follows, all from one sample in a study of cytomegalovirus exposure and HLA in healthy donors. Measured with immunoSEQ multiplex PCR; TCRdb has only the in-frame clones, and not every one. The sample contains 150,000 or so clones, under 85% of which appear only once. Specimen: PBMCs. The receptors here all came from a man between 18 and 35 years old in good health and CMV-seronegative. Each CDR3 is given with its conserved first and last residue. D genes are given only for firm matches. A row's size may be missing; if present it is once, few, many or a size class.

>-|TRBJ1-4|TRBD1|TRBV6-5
CASRGRDRDEKLFF
TGTGCCAGCAGGGGCCGGGACAGGGATGAAAAACTGTTTTTT
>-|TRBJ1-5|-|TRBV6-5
CASSSRRTVNQPQHF
TGTGCCAGCAGTTCCCGCCGGACAGTCAATCAGCCCCAGCATTTT
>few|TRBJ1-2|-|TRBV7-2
CASSQDSNYGYTF
TGTGCCAGCAGCCAAGACAGTAACTATGGCTACACCTTC
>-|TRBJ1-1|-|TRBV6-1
CASRSTGSGTEAFF
TGTGCCAGCAGGTCTACAGGGTCGGGGACTGAAGCTTTCTTT
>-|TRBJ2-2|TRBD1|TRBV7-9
CALTPGTDTGELFF
TGTGCCCTCACGCCCGGGACAGATACCGGGGAGCTGTTTTTT
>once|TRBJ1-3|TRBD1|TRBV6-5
CASSQGQAGNTIYF
TGTGCCAGCAGCCAGGGACAGGCCGGAAACACCATATATTTT
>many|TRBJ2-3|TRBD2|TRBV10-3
CAISDGLAGAKTSTDTQYF
TGTGCCATCAGCGACGGACTAGCGGGGGCAAAAACTAGCACAGATACGCAGTATTTT
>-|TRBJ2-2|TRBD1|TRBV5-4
CASADGDRGQTGELFF
TGTGCCAGCGCTGACGGGGACAGGGGGCAAACCGGGGAGCTGTTTTTT
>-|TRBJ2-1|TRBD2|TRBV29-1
CSVRAGGPYNEQFF
TGCAGCGTTCGAGCGGGGGGGCCCTACAATGAGCAGTTCTTC
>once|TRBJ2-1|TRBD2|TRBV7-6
CASSLRSWTRYGNEQFF
TGTGCCAGCAGCTTACGTTCGTGGACTAGGTATGGGAATGAGCAGTTCTTC
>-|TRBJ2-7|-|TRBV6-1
CASIARVDYEQYF
TGTGCCAGCATCGCCCGGGTCGACTACGAGCAGTACTTC
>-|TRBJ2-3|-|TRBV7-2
CASSFLPDTQYF
TGTGCCAGCAGCTTCCTCCCAGATACGCAGTATTTT
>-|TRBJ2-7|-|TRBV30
CAAATGKWDEQYF
TGTGCCGCCGCAACGGGAAAGTGGGACGAGCAGTACTTC
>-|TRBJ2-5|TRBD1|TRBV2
CASSVKQGETQYF
TGTGCCAGCAGTGTAAAACAGGGGGAGACCCAGTACTTC
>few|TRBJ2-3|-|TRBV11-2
CASSTAPGKDTQYF
TGTGCCAGCAGCACAGCCCCCGGGAAAGATACGCAGTATTTT
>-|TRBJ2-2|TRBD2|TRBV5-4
CASSFVKGLAGTGELFF
TGTGCCAGCAGCTTTGTAAAGGGACTAGCTGGCACCGGGGAGCTGTTTTTT
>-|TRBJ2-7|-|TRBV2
CASTYQGWSSYEQYF
TGTGCCAGCACCTACCAGGGGTGGAGCTCCTACGAGCAGTACTTC
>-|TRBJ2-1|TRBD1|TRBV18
CASSPTGDLNEQFF
TGTGCCAGCTCACCGACAGGGGATCTAAATGAGCAGTTCTTC
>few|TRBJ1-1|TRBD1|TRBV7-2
CASSSGGLSGYTEAFF
TGTGCCAGCAGCTCAGGGGGGCTAAGTGGATACACTGAAGCTTTCTTT
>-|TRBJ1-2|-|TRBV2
CASSEATRGYYGYTF
TGTGCCAGCAGTGAAGCGACTAGGGGTTACTATGGCTACACCTTC
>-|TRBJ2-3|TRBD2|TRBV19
CASSTPLSWGGKGDTQYF
TGTGCCAGTAGTACTCCCCTCTCATGGGGGGGGAAGGGAGATACGCAGTATTTT
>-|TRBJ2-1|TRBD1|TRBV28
CASINSGTAYNEQFF
TGTGCCAGCATCAATTCCGGGACAGCCTACAATGAGCAGTTCTTC
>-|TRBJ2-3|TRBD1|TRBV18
CASSFDREDTQYF
TGTGCCAGCTCATTCGACAGGGAGGATACGCAGTATTTT
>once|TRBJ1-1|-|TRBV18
CASSAGMNTEAFF
TGTGCCAGCTCAGCAGGGATGAACACTGAAGCTTTCTTT
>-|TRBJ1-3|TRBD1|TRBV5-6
CASSFLTGEDTIYF
TGTGCCAGCAGCTTCCTAACAGGGGAGGACACCATATATTTT
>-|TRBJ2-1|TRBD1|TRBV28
CASNDRGQTWDEQFF
TGTGCCAGCAACGATCGGGGACAGACTTGGGATGAGCAGTTCTTC
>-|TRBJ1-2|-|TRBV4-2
CASSQEFEGGGYGYTF
TGTGCCAGCAGCCAAGAGTTTGAGGGTGGTGGCTATGGCTACACCTTC
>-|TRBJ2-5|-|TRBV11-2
CASSYNGDTNQETQYF
TGTGCCAGCAGTTATAATGGCGACACGAACCAAGAGACCCAGTACTTC
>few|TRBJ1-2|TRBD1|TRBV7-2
CASSLARGQGGYTF
TGTGCCAGCAGCTTAGCGAGGGGGCAGGGTGGCTACACCTTC
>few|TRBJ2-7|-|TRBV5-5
CASSESPGNYYEQYF
TGTGCCAGCAGCGAAAGTCCCGGGAACTACTACGAGCAGTACTTC
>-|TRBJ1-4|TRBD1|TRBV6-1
CAGAPGQANEKLFF
TGTGCCGGGGCCCCGGGACAGGCTAATGAAAAACTGTTTTTT
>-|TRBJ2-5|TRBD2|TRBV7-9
CASSFGGGNKETQYF
TGTGCCAGCAGCTTCGGGGGAGGGAACAAAGAGACCCAGTACTTC
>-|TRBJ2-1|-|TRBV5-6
CASSLVDRTYNEQFF
TGTGCCAGCAGCTTGGTTGACAGGACCTACAATGAGCAGTTCTTC
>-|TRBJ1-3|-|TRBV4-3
CASSPRTAGNTIYF
TGCGCCAGCAGCCCTAGGACAGCTGGAAACACCATATATTTT
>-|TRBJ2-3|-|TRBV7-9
CASSLPLGGTVKDTQYF
TGTGCCAGCAGCTTACCCCTAGGTGGGACTGTCAAAGATACGCAGTATTTT